This entry features one T cell receptor (beta chain) sequence. Participant-reported clinical history was the basis for cohort assignment. Recovered participants had two consecutive negative NP/OP PCR tests, healthcare professional clearance, or symptom resolution. Under the authors' procedure: Reference gene primer amplification gave nucleated cell count estimates. Assay used: immunoSEQ multiplex PCR; TCRdb lists only in-frame clones, some missing. Clone size and V and J calls were adopted from that table, with D and trimming inferred from the DNA. The data contain 250,000 or so clones, about 83% of them seen just once; the ten biggest clones take up roughly 1.9%. CDR1 and CDR2 (germline): GTSNPN, SVGIG (reference sequence). V lost 0 bases, J lost 7 bases, and 12 bases stayed unmatched. The CDR3 extends over 16 amino acids. These data originate in a study of blood T cell repertoires in COVID-19. Overall study context: The cDNA or gDNA used as material had been derived from T cells, B-cell-depleted T cells, or PBMCs.

Sequencing was done on a sample of PBMCs or T cells enriched from blood (not recorded which). This receptor was taken from a woman in her 50s who had recovered from COVID-19. V usage is TRBV30 and J usage is TRBJ2-3; 8 bases are shared with TRBD2. This CDR3 reads CAWSVGRTSGTHTQYF. CDR3 bases: TGTGCCTGGAGTGTTGGCCGAACTAGCGGTACGCATACGCAGTATTTT.